Listed below are T cell receptor beta chains from one sample, sequenced in a study of breast tumors, draining lymph nodes, adjacent tissues. TCRdb itself ran the multiplex PCR reads through MiXCR, one entry per CDR3 protein. Of 200,000 to 300,000 distinct CDR3 sequences in the sample, 30% are singletons; the top ten hold roughly 1.2%. The material sequenced was axillary lymph node tissue. These receptors all come from a female donor with breast cancer. Some clones in this sample may be carry-over from other donors' samples. Both conserved end residues are part of each CDR3. The order of the fields is J gene, V gene, D gene, clone size, CDR3 DNA, CDR3 protein. The D gene is left open where the match is weak. Only part of the rows carry a size: once, few, many, or a class if the clone is expanded.

>TRBJ2-2|TRBV9|-|many
TGTGCCAGCAGCGTAGCGGGAGAGGTTAACACCGGGGAGCTGTTTTTT
CASSVAGEVNTGELFF
>TRBJ2-5|TRBV4-2|-|many
TGTGCCAGCAGCCAAGATCTCGGAGGAACCCAGTACTTC
CASSQDLGGTQYF
>TRBJ1-4|TRBV18|-|-
TGTGCCAGCTCACCAGATAATGGGGAAATACTGTTTTTT
CASSPDNGEILFF
>TRBJ2-7|TRBV11-2|-|many
TGTGCCAGCAGGGACGCCAGGTACGAGCAGTACTTC
CASRDARYEQYF
>TRBJ2-1|TRBV7-9|-|many
TGTGCCCTACAGGATCCTCCCTCCTACAATGAGCAGTTCTTC
CALQDPPSYNEQFF
>TRBJ2-2|TRBV12-3/TRBV12-4|-|many
TGTGCCAGCAGCTCCAGGGGTCCCGGGGAGCTGTTTTTT
CASSSRGPGELFF
>TRBJ2-3|TRBV7-7|-|few
TGTGCTAGCAGCCCCTTGCAAGCAGATATGCAGTATTTT
CASSPLQADMQYF
>TRBJ1-5|TRBV28|-|-
TGTGCCAGCAGTTTGATCGGGCTACAAGATCAGCCCCAGCATTTT
CASSLIGLQDQPQHF
>TRBJ2-5|TRBV19|TRBD2|-
TGTGCCAGTAGTCTAGGGACTAGCGGGAGGATGAAAGAGACCCAGTACTTC
CASSLGTSGRMKETQYF
>TRBJ1-2|TRBV10-3|-|many
TGTGCCATCAGTGCGGACCTTAACTATGGCTACACCTTC
CAISADLNYGYTF
>TRBJ2-5|TRBV6-5|-|many
TGTGCCAGCAGTTACATGTCCGTGGGGTCGGCCCAGTACTTC
CASSYMSVGSAQYF
>TRBJ2-3|TRBV5-8|-|-
TGTGCCAGCAGCTTGGGCGGGGCCGTCACAGATACGCAGTATTTT
CASSLGGAVTDTQYF
>TRBJ2-5|TRBV6-6|TRBD1|many
TGTGCCAGCAGTTACAACAGGGGGTGGGAGACCCAGTACTTC
CASSYNRGWETQYF
>TRBJ2-1|TRBV6-5|-|-
TGTGCCAGCAGTCACTCCCGGGCCGCCAGTGAGCAGTTCTTC
CASSHSRAASEQFF
>TRBJ2-1|TRBV12-3/TRBV12-4|-|few
TGTGCCAGCAGTTACTTATCGCCTGAAAGCTCCTACAATGAGCAGTTCTTC
CASSYLSPESSYNEQFF
>TRBJ1-5|TRBV4-1|-|many
TGCGCCAGCAGCCAAGGCAATCAGCCCCAGCATTTT
CASSQGNQPQHF
>TRBJ1-4|TRBV5-6|TRBD1|many
TGTGCCAGCAGCGTACAGGGGGTACTTGAAAAACTGTTTTTT
CASSVQGVLEKLFF
>TRBJ1-5|TRBV28|-|-
TGTGCCAGCACCCTAAGGGAAGGGAGGAGCGGCAATCAGCCCCAGCATTTT
CASTLREGRSGNQPQHF
>TRBJ2-5|TRBV6-4|-|-
TGTGCCAGCAGTGAACAAGACGGCGAGACCCAGTACTTC
CASSEQDGETQYF
>TRBJ2-5|TRBV10-2|-|many
TGCGCCAGCAGTGAAGGGGGAGGGCCGTTTGAGACCCAGTACTTC
CASSEGGGPFETQYF
>TRBJ2-7|TRBV12-5|TRBD1|many
TGTGCTAGTGCCACCTCGACAGGGGTCAACGAGCAGTACTTC
CASATSTGVNEQYF
>TRBJ1-5|TRBV10-2|TRBD1|-
TGCGCCAGCAGTGAGGGACAGGTCAATCAGCCCCAGCATTTT
CASSEGQVNQPQHF